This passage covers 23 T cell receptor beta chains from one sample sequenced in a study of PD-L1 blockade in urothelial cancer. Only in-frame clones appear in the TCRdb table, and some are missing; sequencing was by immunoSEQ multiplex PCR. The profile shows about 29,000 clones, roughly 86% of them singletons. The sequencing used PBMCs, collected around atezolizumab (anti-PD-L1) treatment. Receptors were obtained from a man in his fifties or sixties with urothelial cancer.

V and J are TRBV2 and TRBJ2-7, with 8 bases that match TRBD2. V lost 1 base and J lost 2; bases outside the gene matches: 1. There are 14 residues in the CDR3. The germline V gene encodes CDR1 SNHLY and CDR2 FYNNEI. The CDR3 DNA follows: TGTGCCAGCAGTGAAGTAGCGGGGACCTACGAGCAGTACTTC. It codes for CASSEVAGTYEQYF.

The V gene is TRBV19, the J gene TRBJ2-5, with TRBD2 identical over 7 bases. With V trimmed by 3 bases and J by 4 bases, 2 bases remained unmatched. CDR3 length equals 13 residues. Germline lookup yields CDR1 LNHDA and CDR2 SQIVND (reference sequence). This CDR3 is CASSILAGETQYF. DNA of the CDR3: TGTGCCAGTAGTATCTTAGCGGGAGAGACCCAGTACTTC.

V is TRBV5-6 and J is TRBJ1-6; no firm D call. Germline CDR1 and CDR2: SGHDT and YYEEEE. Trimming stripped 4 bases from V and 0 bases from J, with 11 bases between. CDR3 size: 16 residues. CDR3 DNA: TGTGCCAGCAGCCGCGGAGAAAGCTCCTATAATTCACCCCTCCACTTT. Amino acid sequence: CASSRGESSYNSPLHF.

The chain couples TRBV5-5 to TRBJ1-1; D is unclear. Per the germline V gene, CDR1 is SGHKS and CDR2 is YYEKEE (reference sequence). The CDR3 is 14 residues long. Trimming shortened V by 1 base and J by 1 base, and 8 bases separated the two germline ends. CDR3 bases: TGTGCCAGCAGCTTGTTACTATCGAACACTGAAGCTTTCTTT. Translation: CASSLLLSNTEAFF.

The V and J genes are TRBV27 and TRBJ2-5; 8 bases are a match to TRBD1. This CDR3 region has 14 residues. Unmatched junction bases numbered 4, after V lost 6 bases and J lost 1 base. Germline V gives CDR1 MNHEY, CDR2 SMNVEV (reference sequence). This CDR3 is CASRLTGGQETQYF. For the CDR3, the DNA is TGTGCCAGCAGGCTAACAGGGGGCCAAGAGACCCAGTACTTC.

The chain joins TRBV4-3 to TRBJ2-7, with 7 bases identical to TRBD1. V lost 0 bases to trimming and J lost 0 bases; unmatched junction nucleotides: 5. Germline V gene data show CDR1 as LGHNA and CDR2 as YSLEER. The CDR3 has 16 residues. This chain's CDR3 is CASSQEGGPSSYEQYF. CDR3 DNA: TGCGCCAGCAGCCAAGAAGGGGGCCCGAGCTCCTACGAGCAGTACTTC.

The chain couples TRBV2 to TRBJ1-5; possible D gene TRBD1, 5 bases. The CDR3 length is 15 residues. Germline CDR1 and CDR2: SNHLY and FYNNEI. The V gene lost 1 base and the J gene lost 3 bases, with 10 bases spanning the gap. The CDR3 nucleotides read TGTGCCAGCAGTGAAGGCAGGGCTCCCAATCAGCCCCAGCATTTT. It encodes CASSEGRAPNQPQHF.

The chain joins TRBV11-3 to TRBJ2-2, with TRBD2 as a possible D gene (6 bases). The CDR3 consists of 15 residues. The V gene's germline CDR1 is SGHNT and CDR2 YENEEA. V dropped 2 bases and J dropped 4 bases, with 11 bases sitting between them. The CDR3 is CASSLTGVSTGELFF. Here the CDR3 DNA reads TGTGCCAGCAGCTTAACGGGGGTCTCCACCGGGGAGCTGTTTTTT.

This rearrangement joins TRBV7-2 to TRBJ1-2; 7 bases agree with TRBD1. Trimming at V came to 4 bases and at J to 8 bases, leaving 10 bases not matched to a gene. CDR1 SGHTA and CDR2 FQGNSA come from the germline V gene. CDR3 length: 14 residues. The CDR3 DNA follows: TGTGCCAGCAGCTCCCCCGCAGGGGGTGGAGGCTACACCTTC. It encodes CASSSPAGGGGYTF.

In nucleotides, the CDR3 is TGTGCCAGCACGAGGGGGGGACAATGGTCAGCAGATACGCAGTATTTT. Amino acid sequence: CASTRGGQWSADTQYF. The genes are TRBV27 and TRBJ2-3; tentatively, D is TRBD2 (7 bases). CDR3 length: 16 residues. Germline V gene sequence: CDR1 MNHEY, CDR2 SMNVEV (reference sequence). Trimming took off 7 bases at V and 4 bases at J, with 21 bases between the two ends.

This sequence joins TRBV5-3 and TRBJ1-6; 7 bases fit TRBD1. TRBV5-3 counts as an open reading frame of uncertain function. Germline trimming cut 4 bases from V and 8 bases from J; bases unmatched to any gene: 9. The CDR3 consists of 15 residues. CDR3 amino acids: CARSRDSNKYSPLHF. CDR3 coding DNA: TGTGCCAGAAGCAGGGACAGTAATAAGTATTCACCCCTCCACTTT.

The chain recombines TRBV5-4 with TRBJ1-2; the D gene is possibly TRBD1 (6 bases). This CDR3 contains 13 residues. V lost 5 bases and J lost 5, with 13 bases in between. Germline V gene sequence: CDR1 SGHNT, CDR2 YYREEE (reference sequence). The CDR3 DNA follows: TGTGCCAGCAGGACTTGGGGGCTGTATGGCTACACCTTC. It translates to CASRTWGLYGYTF.

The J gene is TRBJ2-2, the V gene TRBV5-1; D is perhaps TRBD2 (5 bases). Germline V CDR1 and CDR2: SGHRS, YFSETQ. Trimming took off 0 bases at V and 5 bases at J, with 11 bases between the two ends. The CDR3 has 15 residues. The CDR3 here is CASSLVVGGTGELFF. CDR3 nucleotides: TGCGCCAGCAGCTTGGTTGTCGGCGGGACCGGGGAGCTGTTTTTT.

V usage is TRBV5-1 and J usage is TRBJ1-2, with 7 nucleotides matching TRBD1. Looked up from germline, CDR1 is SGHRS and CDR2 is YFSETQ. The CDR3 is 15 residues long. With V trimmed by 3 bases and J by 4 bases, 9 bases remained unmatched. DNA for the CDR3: TGCGCCAGCAGCTCTTCGACAGGGACCTTCTATGGCTACACCTTC. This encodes CASSSSTGTFYGYTF.

CDR3 residues: CASSFRGGKSYNEQFF. The CDR3 DNA is TGTGCCAGCAGTTTCCGCGGGGGGAAGTCCTACAATGAGCAGTTCTTC. The V call is TRBV27, the J call TRBJ2-1; 8 positions match TRBD2. CDR1 and CDR2 (germline): MNHEY, SMNVEV (reference sequence). V shed 3 bases, J shed 1 base, and the junction held 5 bases outside the gene matches. CDR3 length equals 16 residues.

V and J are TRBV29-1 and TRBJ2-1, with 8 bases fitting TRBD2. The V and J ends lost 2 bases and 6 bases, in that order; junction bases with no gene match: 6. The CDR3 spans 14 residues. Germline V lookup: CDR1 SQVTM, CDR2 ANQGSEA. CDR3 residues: CSVETSGTSNEQFF. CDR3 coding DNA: TGCAGCGTTGAAACATCCGGGACTAGCAATGAGCAGTTCTTC.

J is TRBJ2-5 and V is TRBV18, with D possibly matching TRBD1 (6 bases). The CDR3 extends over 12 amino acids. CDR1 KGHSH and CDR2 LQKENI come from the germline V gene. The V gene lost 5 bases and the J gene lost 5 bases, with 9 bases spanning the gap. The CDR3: CASSNQGETQYF. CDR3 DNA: TGTGCCAGCTCAAACCAGGGGGAGACCCAGTACTTC.

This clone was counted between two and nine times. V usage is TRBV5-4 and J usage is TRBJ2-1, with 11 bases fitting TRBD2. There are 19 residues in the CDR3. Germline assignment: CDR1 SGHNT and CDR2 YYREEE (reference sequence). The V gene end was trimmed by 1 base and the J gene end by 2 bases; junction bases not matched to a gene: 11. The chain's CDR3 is CASSLRPSGGPLPYNEQFF. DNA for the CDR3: TGTGCCAGCAGCTTGCGGCCTAGCGGGGGGCCCCTCCCCTACAATGAGCAGTTCTTC.

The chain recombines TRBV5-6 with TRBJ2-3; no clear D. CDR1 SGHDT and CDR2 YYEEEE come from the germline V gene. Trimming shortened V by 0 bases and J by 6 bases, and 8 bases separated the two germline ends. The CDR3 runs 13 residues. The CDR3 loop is CASSLGVSDTQYF. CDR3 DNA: TGTGCCAGCAGCTTGGGTGTGTCGGATACGCAGTATTTT.

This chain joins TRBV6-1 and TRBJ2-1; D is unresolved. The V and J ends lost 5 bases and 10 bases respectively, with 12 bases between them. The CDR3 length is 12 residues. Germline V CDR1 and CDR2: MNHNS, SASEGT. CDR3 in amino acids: CASSSTGSEQFF. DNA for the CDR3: TGTGCCAGCAGTTCCACCGGTTCAGAGCAGTTCTTC.

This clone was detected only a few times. The CDR3 protein is CASSLEASYEQYF. The CDR3 region has the DNA TGCGCCAGCAGCTTGGAAGCGTCTTACGAGCAGTACTTC. The J gene is TRBJ2-7, the V gene TRBV5-1; D not resolved. Germline-derived CDR1 and CDR2 are SGHRS and YFSETQ. V was pared by 0 bases and J by 4 bases, with 8 bases between. This CDR3 has 13 residues.

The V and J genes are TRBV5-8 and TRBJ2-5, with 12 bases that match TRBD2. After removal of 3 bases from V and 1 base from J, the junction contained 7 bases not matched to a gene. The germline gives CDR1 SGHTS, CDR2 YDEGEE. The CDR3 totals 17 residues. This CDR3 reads CASSSETSGRIQETQYF. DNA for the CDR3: TGTGCCAGCAGCTCTGAAACTAGCGGGAGGATCCAAGAGACCCAGTACTTC.

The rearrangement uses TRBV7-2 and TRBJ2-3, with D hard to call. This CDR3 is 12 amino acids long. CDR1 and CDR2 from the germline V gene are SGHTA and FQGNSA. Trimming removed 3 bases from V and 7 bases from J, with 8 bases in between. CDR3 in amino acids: CASSFPVNTQYF. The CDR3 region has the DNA TGTGCCAGCAGCTTCCCGGTAAATACGCAGTATTTT. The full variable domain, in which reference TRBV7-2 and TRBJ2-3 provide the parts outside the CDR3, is GAGVSQSPSNKVTEKGKDVELRCDPISGHTALYWYRQSLGQGLEFLIYFQGNSAPDKSGLPSDRFSAERTGGSVSTLTIQRTQQEDSAVYLCASSFPVNTQYFGPGTRLTVL.